The rows below give T cell receptor beta chains drawn from one sample of a study of beta chain features in type 1 diabetes. Profiling relied on immunoSEQ multiplex PCR, and the TCRdb table lists in-frame clones only, not all of them. The table has hundreds of thousands of clones, around a sixth seen once. Source material: naive CD4+ T cells from blood. The receptors stem from a woman between 18 and 29 years old in good health. The CDR3 runs from the conserved cysteine through the conserved F or W. The D gene is left open where the match is weak. Clone size appears in some rows only: once, few, many, or a class for an expanded clone.

j_gene | d_gene | abundance | v_gene | CDR3nt | CDR3aa
TRBJ2-2 | TRBD2 | few | TRBV4-2 | TGTGCCAGCAGCCAAGATCCGGCTAGCGGGAGAAGAACCGGGGAGCTGTTTTTT | CASSQDPASGRRTGELFF
TRBJ2-7 | NA | few | TRBV29-1 | TGCAGCGTCCGCGAACCGAGTTACGAGCAGTACTTC | CSVREPSYEQYF
TRBJ2-4 | TRBD1 | NA | TRBV2 | TGTGCCAGCAGTGAGGGACAGGCGTTAAACATTCAGTACTTC | CASSEGQALNIQYF
TRBJ2-7 | NA | NA | TRBV11-2 | TGTGCCAGCAGCTTAGGCCTTACCGCCTACGAGCAGTACTTC | CASSLGLTAYEQYF
TRBJ2-7 | NA | few | TRBV4-2 | TGTGCCAGCAGCCAAGCGGGAGAGAGCTCCTACGAGCAGTACTTC | CASSQAGESSYEQYF
TRBJ1-4 | NA | NA | TRBV9 | TGTGCCAGCAGCGGGTCAGGGACTACAACTAATGAAAAACTGTTTTTT | CASSGSGTTTNEKLFF
TRBJ2-2 | NA | few | TRBV9 | TGTGCCAGCAGCGTTTCAACGAGGGTAGGGGAGCTGTTTTTT | CASSVSTRVGELFF
TRBJ2-1 | TRBD2 | NA | TRBV7-8 | TGTGCCAGCAGCTTAGTGATCGTGGGACTAGCGGGCAGGAATGAGCAGTTCTTC | CASSLVIVGLAGRNEQFF
TRBJ2-5 | NA | NA | TRBV7-9 | TGTGCCAGCGTCAGAAATACGGGTGCGGAGACCCAGTACTTC | CASVRNTGAETQYF
TRBJ1-1 | NA | NA | TRBV10-3 | TGTGCCATCAAGGCCAGAGAAATGAACACTGAAGCTTTCTTT | CAIKAREMNTEAFF
TRBJ2-3 | NA | NA | TRBV10-3 | TGTGCCGTACTTTCTTCTAGCACAGATACGCAGTATTTT | CAVLSSSTDTQYF
TRBJ1-2 | TRBD1 | few | TRBV18 | TGTGCCAGCTCGCCCACAGGGGTGAATGGCTACACCTTC | CASSPTGVNGYTF
TRBJ2-7 | NA | NA | TRBV5-1 | TGCGCCAGCAGCTTGGAGGCAGGGGACCCCTACGAGCAGTACTTC | CASSLEAGDPYEQYF
TRBJ1-1 | NA | few | TRBV19 | TGTGCCAGTAGTAATCGGAACACTGAAGCTTTCTTT | CASSNRNTEAFF
TRBJ2-5 | NA | few | TRBV19 | TGTGCCAGTAGTATTTGGGGGATCGGCCAAGAGACCCAGTACTTC | CASSIWGIGQETQYF
TRBJ2-3 | TRBD2 | few | TRBV7-9 | TGTGCCAGCAGCTCATTCGGCGGGAGGGCCGCAGATACGCAGTATTTT | CASSSFGGRAADTQYF